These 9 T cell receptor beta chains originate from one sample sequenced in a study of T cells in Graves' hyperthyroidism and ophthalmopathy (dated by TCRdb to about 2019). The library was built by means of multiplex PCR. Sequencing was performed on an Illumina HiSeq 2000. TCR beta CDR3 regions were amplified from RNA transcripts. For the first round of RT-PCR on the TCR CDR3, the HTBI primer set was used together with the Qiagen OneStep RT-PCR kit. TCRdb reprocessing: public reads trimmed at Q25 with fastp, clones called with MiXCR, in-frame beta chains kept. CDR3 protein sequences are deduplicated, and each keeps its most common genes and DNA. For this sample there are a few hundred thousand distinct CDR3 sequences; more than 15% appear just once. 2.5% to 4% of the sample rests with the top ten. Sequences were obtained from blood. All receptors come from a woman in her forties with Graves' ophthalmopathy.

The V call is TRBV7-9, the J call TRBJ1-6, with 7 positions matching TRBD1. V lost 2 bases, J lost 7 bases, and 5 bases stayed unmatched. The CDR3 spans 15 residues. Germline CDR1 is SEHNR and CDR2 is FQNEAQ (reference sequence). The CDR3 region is CASSLTGTENSPLHF. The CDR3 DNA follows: TGTGCCAGCAGCTTAACCGGGACAGAGAATTCACCCCTCCACTTT.

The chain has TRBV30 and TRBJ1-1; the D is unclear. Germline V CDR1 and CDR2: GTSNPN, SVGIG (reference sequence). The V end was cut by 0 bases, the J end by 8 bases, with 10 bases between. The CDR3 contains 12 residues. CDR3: CAWSVPPSEAFF. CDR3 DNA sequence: TGTGCCTGGAGTGTACCACCCTCGGAAGCTTTCTTT.

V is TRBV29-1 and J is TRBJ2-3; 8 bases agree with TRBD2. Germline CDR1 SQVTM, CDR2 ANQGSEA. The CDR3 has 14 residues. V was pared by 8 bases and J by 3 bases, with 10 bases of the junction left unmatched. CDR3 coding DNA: TGCAGCACCCTAAGCGGGAGTGGGACAGATACGCAGTATTTT. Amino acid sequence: CSTLSGSGTDTQYF.

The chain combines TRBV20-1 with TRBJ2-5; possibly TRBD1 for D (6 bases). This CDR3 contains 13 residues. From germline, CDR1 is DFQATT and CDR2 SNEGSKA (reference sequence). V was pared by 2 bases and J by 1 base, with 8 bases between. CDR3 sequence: CSARPDSQETQYF. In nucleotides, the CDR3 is TGCAGTGCTAGACCGGACAGCCAAGAGACCCAGTACTTC.

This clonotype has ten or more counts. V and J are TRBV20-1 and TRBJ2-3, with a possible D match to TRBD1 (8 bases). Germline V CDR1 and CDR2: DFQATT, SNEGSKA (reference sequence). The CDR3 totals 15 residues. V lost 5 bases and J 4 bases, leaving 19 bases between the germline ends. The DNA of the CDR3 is TGCAGTGCTCACTACAGGGGGGGAAATCCAGATACGCAGTATTTT. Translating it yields CSAHYRGGNPDTQYF.

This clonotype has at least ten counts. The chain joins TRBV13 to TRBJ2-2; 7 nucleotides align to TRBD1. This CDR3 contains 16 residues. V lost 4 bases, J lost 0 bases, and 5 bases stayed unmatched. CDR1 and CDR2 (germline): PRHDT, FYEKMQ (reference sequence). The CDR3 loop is CASSSPGQTNTGELFF. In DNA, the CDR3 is TGTGCCAGCAGCTCGCCGGGACAGACGAACACCGGGGAGCTGTTTTTT. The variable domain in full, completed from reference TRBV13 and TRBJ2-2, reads AAGVIQSPRHLIKEKRETATLKCYPIPRHDTVYWYQQGPGQDPQFLISFYEKMQSDKGSIPDRFSAQQFSDYHSELNMSSLELGDSALYFCASSSPGQTNTGELFFGEGSRLTVL.

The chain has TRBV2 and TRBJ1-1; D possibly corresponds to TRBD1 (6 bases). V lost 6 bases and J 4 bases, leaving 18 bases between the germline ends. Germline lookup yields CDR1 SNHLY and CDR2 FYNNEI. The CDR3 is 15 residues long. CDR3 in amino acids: CASRFQGSGITEAFF. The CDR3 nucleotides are TGTGCCAGCAGGTTTCAGGGGTCCGGGATCACTGAAGCTTTCTTT.

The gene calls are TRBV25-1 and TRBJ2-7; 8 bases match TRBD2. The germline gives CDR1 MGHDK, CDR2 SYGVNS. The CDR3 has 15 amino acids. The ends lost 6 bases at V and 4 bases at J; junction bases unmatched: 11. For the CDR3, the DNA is TGTGCCAGCAGCCCTCCCCAGCGGGGGCTTTACGAGCAGTACTTC. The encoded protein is CASSPPQRGLYEQYF.

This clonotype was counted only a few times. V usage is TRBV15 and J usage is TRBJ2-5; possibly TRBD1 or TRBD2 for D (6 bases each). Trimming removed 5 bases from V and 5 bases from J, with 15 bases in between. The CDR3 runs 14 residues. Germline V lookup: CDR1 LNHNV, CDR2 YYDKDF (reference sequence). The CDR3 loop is CATSLDQGGETQYF. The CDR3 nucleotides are TGTGCCACCAGCCTAGACCAAGGGGGGGAGACCCAGTACTTC.